The 21 T cell receptor beta chains presented below share a single source sample, sequenced in a study of blood T cell repertoires in COVID-19 (dated by TCRdb to about 2020). To prepare the library, the immunoSEQ multiplex PCR assay was applied. TCRdb mirrors the immuneACCESS table, restricted to in-frame sequences. Some clones are absent from its copies; in checked studies, under half trace to an unresolved V gene, and the reason for the others is unknown. Within this sample are about 380,000 clones, with 88% of them counted one time only. Less than 1.5% of the sample goes to the ten largest clones. Sequencing used PBMCs or T cells enriched from blood (not recorded which). Receptor source: a woman aged 18-29 years who had recovered from COVID-19.

The chain combines TRBV19 with TRBJ2-3; 12 bases line up with TRBD2. The CDR3 contains 16 residues. Germline V gene lookup returns CDR1 LNHDA and CDR2 SQIVND (reference sequence). The V segment lost 6 bases and the J segment 3 bases; nucleotides outside the gene matches: 7. The CDR3 bases are TGTGCCAGTAGCAGACTAGCGGGGGTGGATACAGATACGCAGTATTTT. This translates into CASSRLAGVDTDTQYF. The full variable domain, rest sourced from reference TRBV19 and TRBJ2-3, is DGGITQSPKYLFRKEGQNVTLSCEQNLNHDAMYWYRQDPGQGLRLIYYSQIVNDFQKGDIAEGYSVSREKKESFPLTVTSAQKNPTAFYLCASSRLAGVDTDTQYFGPGTRLTVL.

The chain joins TRBV5-1 to TRBJ1-6, with 10 bases that match TRBD1. The V gene end was trimmed by 3 bases and the J gene end by 9 bases; junction bases not matched to a gene: 6. This CDR3 has 15 residues. CDR1 is SGHRS, CDR2 YFSETQ, per germline. CDR3 bases: TGCGCCAGCAGCTCTGGAGGGACAGGGGTTTCACCCCTCCACTTT. It encodes CASSSGGTGVSPLHF.

V and J are TRBV4-3 and TRBJ1-6, with TRBD1 matching 9 bases. V was pared by 0 bases and J by 7 bases, with 7 bases of the junction left unmatched. CDR1 is LGHNA, CDR2 YSLEER, per germline. This CDR3 contains 17 residues. CDR3: CASSQEYMGQGNSPLHF. The CDR3 region has the DNA TGCGCCAGCAGCCAAGAGTATATGGGACAGGGAAATTCACCCCTCCACTTT.

Concerning this clone: One junction end disagrees with the germline gene, perhaps due to a read error. The chain carries TRBV7-7 and TRBJ2-3, with a weak D call TRBD1 (6 bases). This CDR3 has 16 amino acids. Germline CDR1 reads SSHAT; CDR2 reads FNYEAQ (reference sequence). CDR3 nucleotides: TGTGCTAGCAGCTTAACCGACAGGCCTGGCACAGATACGCAGTATTTT. Translated, it gives CASSLTDRPGTDTQYF.

V is TRBV18 and J is TRBJ1-6, with D perhaps TRBD1 (6 bases). Trimming removed 6 bases from V and 5 bases from J, with 17 bases in between. Looked up from germline, CDR1 is KGHSH and CDR2 is LQKENI. The CDR3 extends over 16 amino acids. The CDR3 DNA reads as TGTGCCAGCTCGCGACTACAGGGTGTCCATAATTCACCCCTCCACTTT. It specifies CASSRLQGVHNSPLHF.

The chain combines TRBV19 with TRBJ1-4, with a weak D call TRBD1 (6 bases). The CDR3 consists of 17 residues. Trimming pared 4 bases from V and 9 bases from J, leaving 24 bases between. CDR1 LNHDA and CDR2 SQIVND come from the germline V gene (reference sequence). The CDR3 region has the DNA TGTGCCAGTAGTAACACAGGGTACCCTAACCTGGCACAAAAACTGTTTTTT. Its translation is CASSNTGYPNLAQKLFF.

This chain connects TRBV11-3 to TRBJ2-3; no clear D. The CDR3 sequence is 13 residues long. Trimming took off 5 bases at V and 1 base at J, with 7 bases between the two ends. Germline V gene data show CDR1 as SGHNT and CDR2 as YENEEA. CDR3 nucleotides: TGTGCCAGCAGCGTACCGGGCACAGATACGCAGTATTTT. Encoded protein: CASSVPGTDTQYF.

The chain has TRBV6-5 and TRBJ2-5; D gene ambiguous. Germline values: CDR1 MNHEY, CDR2 SVGAGI. This CDR3 is 14 amino acids long. V lost 0 bases and J lost 5, with 10 bases in between. CDR3 sequence reads: CASSYSVSMETQYF. The CDR3 region has the DNA TGTGCCAGCAGTTACTCTGTTAGCATGGAGACCCAGTACTTC.

The V and J genes are TRBV13 and TRBJ1-2, with 7 bases matching TRBD1. CDR3 size: 14 residues. Germline V gene sequence: CDR1 PRHDT, CDR2 FYEKMQ (reference sequence). Unmatched junction bases numbered 5, after V lost 5 bases and J lost 2 bases. The CDR3 bases are TGTGCCAGCAGCACCCAGACAGGGAACTATGGCTACACCTTC. Protein sequence: CASSTQTGNYGYTF. Full variable domain (missing parts from reference TRBV13 and TRBJ1-2): AAGVIQSPRHLIKEKRETATLKCYPIPRHDTVYWYQQGPGQDPQFLISFYEKMQSDKGSIPDRFSAQQFSDYHSELNMSSLELGDSALYFCASSTQTGNYGYTFGSGTRLTVV.

This clone was counted a single time. V gene TRBV3-1 (or the pseudogene TRBV3-2) combines with J gene TRBJ1-5, with D possibly matching TRBD1 (6 bases). The CDR3 contains 17 residues. Germline values: CDR1 LGHDT, CDR2 YNNKEL (reference sequence). Trimming removed 0 bases from V and 1 base from J, with 13 bases in between. CDR3 protein: CASSQEGGGESNQPQHF. The CDR3 DNA sequence: TGTGCCAGCAGCCAAGAAGGGGGGGGCGAGAGCAATCAGCCCCAGCATTTT.

The genes are TRBV6-2 or TRBV6-3 and TRBJ2-3; D unclear. CDR1 is MNHEY, CDR2 SVGEGT, per germline. The CDR3 length is 16 residues. Deletions cut 0 bases from V and 2 bases from J, with 12 bases between. The CDR3 DNA follows: TGTGCCAGCAGTTACTCAGTCGGTACTCCCACAGATACGCAGTATTTT. Its protein is CASSYSVGTPTDTQYF.

This chain links TRBV19 with TRBJ2-7, with TRBD2 matching over 7 bases. V dropped 4 bases and J dropped 2; count of bases not matched to a gene: 5. The germline gives CDR1 LNHDA, CDR2 SQIVND (reference sequence). The CDR3 is made up of 14 amino acids. CDR3 nucleotide sequence: TGTGCCAGTAGTACTGGGAGGGGTGCCTACGAGCAGTACTTC. It translates to CASSTGRGAYEQYF.

The CDR3 sequence: CASSQAPSRDSSYEQYF. CDR3 sequence (DNA): TGTGCCAGCAGCCAAGCGCCGTCCCGGGACTCCTCCTACGAGCAGTACTTC. The chain couples TRBV4-2 to TRBJ2-7; D may be TRBD2 (6 bases). Germline V gene lookup returns CDR1 LGHNA and CDR2 YNFKEQ. CDR3 length: 17 amino acids. Trimming pared 1 base from V and 0 bases from J, leaving 16 bases between.

The genes are TRBV6-2 or TRBV6-3 and TRBJ2-7; 8 bases are a match to TRBD2. The CDR3 consists of 14 residues. J lost 1 base, V lost 5 bases, and 4 bases had no gene match. Germline V gene data show CDR1 as MNHEY and CDR2 as SVGEGT. The CDR3, as DNA: TGTGCCAGCAGTCAGGGACTAGTATCCTACGAGCAGTACTTC. Protein sequence: CASSQGLVSYEQYF.

The V gene is TRBV12-3 or TRBV12-4, the J gene TRBJ2-1; D call uncertain. This CDR3 comprises 11 residues. Trimming stripped 6 bases from V and 10 bases from J, with 10 bases between. The CDR3 is CASSLSREQFF. The CDR3 DNA reads as TGTGCCAGCAGCCTGTCTCGGGAGCAGTTCTTC.

This clone has only one observation. The CDR3 loop is CAISGQDSGNTIYF. The CDR3 nucleotides read TGTGCCATCAGTGGTCAGGACTCTGGAAACACCATATATTTT. This chain joins TRBV10-3 and TRBJ1-3; D unresolved. This CDR3 has 14 amino acids. Trimming removed 4 bases at V and 0 bases at J, with 7 bases between. Germline loops: CDR1 ENHRY, CDR2 SYGVKD.

The chain combines TRBV29-1 with TRBJ1-5, with TRBD1 as a possible D gene (5 bases). This CDR3 is built from 13 residues. The ends were cut back, 3 bases at V and 4 bases at J, with 10 bases in the middle. CDR1 SQVTM and CDR2 ANQGSEA come from the germline V gene. The CDR3 reads CSVEMGPNQPQHF. For the CDR3, the DNA is TGCAGCGTTGAGATGGGGCCTAATCAGCCCCAGCATTTT. The entire variable domain, with the rest obtained from reference TRBV29-1 and TRBJ1-5, is as follows: SAVISQKPSRDICQRGTSLTIQCQVDSQVTMMFWYRQQPGQSLTLIATANQGSEATYESGFVIDKFPISRPNLTFSTLTVSNMSPEDSSIYLCSVEMGPNQPQHFGDGTRLSIL.

The CDR3 sequence is CASSIFWGLYEQYF. The CDR3 DNA follows: TGTGCCAGTAGTATATTTTGGGGGCTCTACGAGCAGTACTTC. The chain is built from TRBV19 and TRBJ2-7; weak D call: TRBD1 (6 bases). Germline CDR1 LNHDA, CDR2 SQIVND (reference sequence). This CDR3 has 14 amino acids. The germline V and J ends were trimmed by 2 bases and 3 bases, with 11 bases remaining between them.

V is TRBV5-1 and J is TRBJ1-4, with 8 bases aligning to TRBD1. The germline gives CDR1 SGHRS, CDR2 YFSETQ. CDR3 size: 14 residues. Germline trimming cut 2 bases from V and 8 bases from J; bases unmatched to any gene: 5. The CDR3 nucleotides read TGCGCCAGCAGCTTACAGGGGGTTGAGGAAAAACTGTTTTTT. It yields the protein CASSLQGVEEKLFF.

The rearrangement joins TRBV27 to TRBJ1-4; 11 nucleotides match TRBD1. This CDR3 spans 18 amino acids. Trimming took 5 bases from V and 8 from J; bases not matched to a gene: 16. The germline V gene encodes CDR1 MNHEY and CDR2 SMNVEV (reference sequence). The DNA for the CDR3 is TGTGCCAGCAGTAACTACTCGCCCCGGACAGGGGGCCAAGAAAAACTGTTTTTT. This codes for CASSNYSPRTGGQEKLFF.

The chain joins TRBV6-5 to TRBJ1-2; D is ambiguous. The germline gives CDR1 MNHEY, CDR2 SVGAGI. The V and J ends lost 7 bases and 0 bases respectively, with 12 bases between them. The CDR3 length is 14 residues. The CDR3: CASTWLDANYGYTF. For the CDR3, the DNA is TGTGCCAGCACCTGGTTAGATGCTAACTATGGCTACACCTTC.